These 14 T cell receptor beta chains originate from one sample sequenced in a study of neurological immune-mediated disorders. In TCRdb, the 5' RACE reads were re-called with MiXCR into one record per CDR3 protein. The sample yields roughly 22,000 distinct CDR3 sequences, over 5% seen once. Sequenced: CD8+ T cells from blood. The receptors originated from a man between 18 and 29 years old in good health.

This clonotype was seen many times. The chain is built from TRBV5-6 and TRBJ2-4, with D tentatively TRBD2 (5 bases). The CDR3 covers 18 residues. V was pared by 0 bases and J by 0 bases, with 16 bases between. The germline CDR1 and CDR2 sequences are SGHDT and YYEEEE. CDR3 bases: TGTGCCAGCAGCTTGGGGGCCGGGATACGGCTAGCCAAAAACATTCAGTACTTC. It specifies CASSLGAGIRLAKNIQYF.

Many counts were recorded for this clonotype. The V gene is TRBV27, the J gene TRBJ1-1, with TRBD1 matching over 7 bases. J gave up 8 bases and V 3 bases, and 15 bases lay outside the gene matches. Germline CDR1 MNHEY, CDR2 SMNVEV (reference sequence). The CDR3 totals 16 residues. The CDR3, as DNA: TGTGCCAGCAGTTTCGTCGCAAGGGGGCTTCCACAGGAAGCTTTCTTT. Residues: CASSFVARGLPQEAFF.

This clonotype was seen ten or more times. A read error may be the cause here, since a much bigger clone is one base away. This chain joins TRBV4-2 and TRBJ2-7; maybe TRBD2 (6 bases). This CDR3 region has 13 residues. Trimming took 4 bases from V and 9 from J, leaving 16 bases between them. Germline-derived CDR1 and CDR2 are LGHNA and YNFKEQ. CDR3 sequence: CASSPGRWGAQYF. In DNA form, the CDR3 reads TGTGCCAGCAGCCCGGGGAGGTGGGGCGCGCAGTACTTC.

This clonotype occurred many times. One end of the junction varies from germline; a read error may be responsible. CDR3 loop: CSVEGNLNEQFF. For the CDR3, the DNA is TGCAGCGTGGAAGGGAACCTCAATGAGCAGTTCTTC. The chain carries TRBV29-1 and TRBJ2-1; D not certain. This CDR3 contains 12 residues. Germline CDR1 is SQVTM and CDR2 is ANQGSEA.

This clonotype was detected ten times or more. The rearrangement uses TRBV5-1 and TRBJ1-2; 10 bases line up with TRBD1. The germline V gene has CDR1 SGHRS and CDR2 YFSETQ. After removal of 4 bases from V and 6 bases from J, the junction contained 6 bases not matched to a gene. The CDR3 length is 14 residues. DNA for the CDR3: TGCGCCAGCAGCGAGGCCGGGACAGGGGATGGCTACACCTTC. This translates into CASSEAGTGDGYTF.

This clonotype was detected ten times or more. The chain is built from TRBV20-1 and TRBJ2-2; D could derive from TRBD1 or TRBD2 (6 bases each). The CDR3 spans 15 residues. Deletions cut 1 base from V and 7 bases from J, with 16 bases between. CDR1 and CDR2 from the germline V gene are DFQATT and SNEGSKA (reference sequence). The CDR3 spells CSARVNGGNGGELFF. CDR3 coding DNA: TGCAGTGCTAGAGTGAACGGGGGCAACGGCGGGGAGCTGTTTTTT.

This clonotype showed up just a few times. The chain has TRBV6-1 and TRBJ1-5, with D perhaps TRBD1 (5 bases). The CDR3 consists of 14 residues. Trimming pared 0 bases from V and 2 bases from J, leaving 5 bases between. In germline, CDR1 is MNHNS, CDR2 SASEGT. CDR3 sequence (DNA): TGTGCCAGCAGTGAAGCAGGGGGCAATCAGCCCCAGCATTTT. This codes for CASSEAGGNQPQHF.

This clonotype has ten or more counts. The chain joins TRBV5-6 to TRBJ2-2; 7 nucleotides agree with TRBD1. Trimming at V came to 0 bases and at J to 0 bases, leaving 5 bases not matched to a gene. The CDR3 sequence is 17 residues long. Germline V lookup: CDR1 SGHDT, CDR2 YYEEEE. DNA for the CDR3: TGTGCCAGCAGCTTGGATTTCGGGACAGCGAACACCGGGGAGCTGTTTTTT. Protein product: CASSLDFGTANTGELFF.

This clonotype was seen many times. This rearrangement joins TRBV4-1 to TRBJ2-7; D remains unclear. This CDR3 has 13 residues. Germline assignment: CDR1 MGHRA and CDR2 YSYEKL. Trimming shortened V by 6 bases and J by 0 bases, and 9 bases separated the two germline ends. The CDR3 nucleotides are TGCGCCAGCAGTTCCGGCATCTCCTACGAGCAGTACTTC. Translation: CASSSGISYEQYF.

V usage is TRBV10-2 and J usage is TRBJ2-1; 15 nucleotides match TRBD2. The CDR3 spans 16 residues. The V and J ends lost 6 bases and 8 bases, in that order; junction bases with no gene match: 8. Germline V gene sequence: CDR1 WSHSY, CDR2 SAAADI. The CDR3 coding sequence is TGCGCCAGCAGGGGACTAGCGGGGGGCGGGGGCGATGAGCAGTTCTTC. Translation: CASRGLAGGGGDEQFF.

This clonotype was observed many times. The CDR3 nucleotides read TGTGCCAGCAGTTTTTCCTTCGGAGGTTCCTACGAGCAGTACTTC. Protein sequence: CASSFSFGGSYEQYF. The chain couples TRBV12-3 or TRBV12-4 to TRBJ2-7; D is perhaps TRBD2 (5 bases). Trimming removed 3 bases from V and 1 base from J, with 13 bases in between. The CDR3 is 15 amino acids.

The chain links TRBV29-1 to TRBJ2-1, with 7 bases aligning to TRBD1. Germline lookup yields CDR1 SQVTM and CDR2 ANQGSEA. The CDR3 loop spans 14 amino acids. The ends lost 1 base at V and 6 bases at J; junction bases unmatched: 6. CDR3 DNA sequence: TGCAGCGTTGAAGGTACACAGGGGATCAATGAGCAGTTCTTC. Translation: CSVEGTQGINEQFF.

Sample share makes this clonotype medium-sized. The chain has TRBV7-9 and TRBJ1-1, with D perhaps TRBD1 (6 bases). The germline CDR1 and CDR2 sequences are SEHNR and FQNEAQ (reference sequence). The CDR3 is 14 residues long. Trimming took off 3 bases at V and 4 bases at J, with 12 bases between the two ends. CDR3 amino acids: CASSLVTGITEAFF. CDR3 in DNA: TGTGCCAGCAGCTTGGTTACAGGGATCACTGAAGCTTTCTTT.

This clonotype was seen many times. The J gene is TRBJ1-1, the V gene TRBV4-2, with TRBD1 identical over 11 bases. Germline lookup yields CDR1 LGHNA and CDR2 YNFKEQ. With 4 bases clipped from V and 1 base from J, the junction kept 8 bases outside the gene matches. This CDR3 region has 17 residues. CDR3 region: CASSRGTGGIGNTEAFF. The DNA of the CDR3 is TGTGCCAGCAGCCGCGGGACAGGGGGGATAGGGAACACTGAAGCTTTCTTT.